These 32 T cell receptor beta chains were sequenced from one sample in a study of blood T cell repertoires in COVID-19. Generated by immunoSEQ multiplex PCR, the TCRdb table keeps only in-frame clones and is missing some. Here the sample spans under 300,000 clones, roughly 84% being singletons. Sample: peripheral blood. The receptors shown here come from a woman aged 40 to 49 who had recovered from COVID-19.

The chain employs TRBV5-6 and TRBJ2-1; D is undetermined. V was shortened by 2 bases and J by 8 bases, with 5 bases between the two germline ends. CDR1 SGHDT and CDR2 YYEEEE come from the germline V gene. This CDR3 is built from 11 residues. In DNA, the CDR3 is TGTGCCAGCAGCTTCCTCGATGAGCAGTTCTTC. Translating gives CASSFLDEQFF.

V usage is TRBV6-5 and J usage is TRBJ2-3; 8 bases map to TRBD2. J was trimmed by 0 bases and V by 5 bases; bases with no gene match: 4. CDR3 size: 15 residues. Germline CDR1 reads MNHEY; CDR2 reads SVGAGI. CDR3: CASSIGGASTDTQYF. The CDR3 bases are TGTGCCAGCAGTATCGGGGGGGCTAGCACAGATACGCAGTATTTT.

V gene TRBV18 combines with J gene TRBJ2-3; 9 bases agree with TRBD2. Germline CDR1 KGHSH, CDR2 LQKENI. Germline trimming cut 0 bases from V and 5 bases from J; bases unmatched to any gene: 6. The CDR3 loop spans 16 amino acids. CDR3: CASSPPAGGPLDTQYF. CDR3 DNA sequence: TGTGCCAGCTCACCACCGGCGGGGGGGCCTTTAGATACGCAGTATTTT.

On this clone itself: A read error may produce the germline difference seen at one junction end. The V call is TRBV6-1, the J call TRBJ1-5, with D possibly matching TRBD1 (5 bases). Germline V gene data show CDR1 as MNHNS and CDR2 as SASEGT. The CDR3 consists of 12 residues. In DNA, the CDR3 is TGTGCCAGCGGTGAAAGGGGTCAGCCCCAGCATTTT. It encodes CASGERGQPQHF.

This sequence joins TRBV7-9 and TRBJ1-5; the D is unclear. Looked up from germline, CDR1 is SEHNR and CDR2 is FQNEAQ (reference sequence). The CDR3 sequence is 13 residues long. The V end lost 6 bases, the J end lost 4 bases, and 10 bases lay between the germline ends. The CDR3 DNA is TGTGCCAGCAGTACGGTTCAAAATCAGCCCCAGCATTTT. This codes for CASSTVQNQPQHF.

The V gene is TRBV6-4, the J gene TRBJ2-1; TRBD2 matches 9 bases. J was trimmed by 10 bases and V by 0 bases; bases with no gene match: 10. The CDR3 is made up of 16 amino acids. CDR1 MRHNA and CDR2 SNTAGT come from the germline V gene. CDR3 DNA sequence: TGTGCCAGCAGTGACTCGGGCGGGGGGGCCGCTAGCGAGCAGTTCTTC. Protein product: CASSDSGGGAASEQFF.

The V gene is TRBV18, the J gene TRBJ1-3; D is undetermined. Germline V gene lookup returns CDR1 KGHSH and CDR2 LQKENI. The CDR3 extends over 17 amino acids. Trimming cost V 1 base and J 0 bases, with 13 bases left between them. The CDR3 nucleotides read TGTGCCAGCTCACCACAACAGATCTTTAGCTCTGGAAACACCATATATTTT. This codes for CASSPQQIFSSGNTIYF.

The chain recombines TRBV11-2 with TRBJ2-7; D is possibly TRBD1 (6 bases). Trimming took 0 bases from V and 7 from J, leaving 13 bases between them. The CDR3 runs 14 residues. Germline CDR1 is SGHAT and CDR2 is FQNNGV. The CDR3 region is CASSLENRAAEQYF. Written as DNA, the CDR3 is TGTGCCAGCAGCTTAGAGAACAGGGCGGCTGAGCAGTACTTC.

The gene calls are TRBV3-1 (or the pseudogene TRBV3-2) and TRBJ2-2, with D possibly matching TRBD2 (5 bases). In germline, CDR1 is LGHDT, CDR2 YNNKEL (reference sequence). CDR3 length equals 14 residues. Between the trimmed V and J ends, which lost 4 bases and 1 base, there was a span of 7 bases. The CDR3 DNA reads TGTGCCAGCAGCCCCGCGGGGAACACCGGGGAGCTGTTTTTT. Protein product: CASSPAGNTGELFF.

V usage is TRBV6-5 and J usage is TRBJ2-5; the D is unclear. V lost 4 bases and J 4 bases, leaving 7 bases between the germline ends. This CDR3 region has 12 residues. Per germline, CDR1 MNHEY and CDR2 SVGAGI. The chain's CDR3 is CASSSGLETQYF. CDR3 DNA: TGTGCCAGCAGTTCTGGCTTAGAGACCCAGTACTTC.

This sequence joins TRBV3-1 (or the pseudogene TRBV3-2) and TRBJ1-6; D unresolved. The CDR3 is 15 residues long. V was clipped by 1 base and J by 6 bases, with 10 bases between them. The germline V gene has CDR1 LGHDT and CDR2 YNNKEL (reference sequence). This chain's CDR3 is CASSQAPMANSPLHF. In DNA, the CDR3 is TGTGCCAGCAGCCAAGCCCCCATGGCTAATTCACCCCTCCACTTT.

The gene calls are TRBV2 and TRBJ2-7, with no clear D. The CDR3 is 14 amino acids. Germline V gene sequence: CDR1 SNHLY, CDR2 FYNNEI. V was clipped by 0 bases and J by 2 bases, with 8 bases between them. This chain's CDR3 is CASSEAWRTYEQYF. CDR3 nucleotides: TGTGCCAGCAGTGAAGCCTGGCGGACCTACGAGCAGTACTTC.

This clone was detected once. CDR3 sequence (DNA): TGTGCCAGCAGCCCAGCGAGGGTGCGGAACACTGAAGCTTTCTTT. Translating gives CASSPARVRNTEAFF. V usage is TRBV4-2 and J usage is TRBJ1-1; D is undetermined. Trimming cost V 4 bases and J 1 base, with 13 bases left between them. This CDR3 has 15 residues. In germline, CDR1 is LGHNA, CDR2 YNFKEQ.

V gene TRBV29-1 combines with J gene TRBJ2-3, with a tentative D call TRBD1 (6 bases). The CDR3 totals 12 residues. Trimming removed 6 bases from V and 0 bases from J, with 7 bases in between. CDR1 is SQVTM, CDR2 ANQGSEA, per germline. CDR3 in DNA: TGCAGCGTGGGACAAAGCACAGATACGCAGTATTTT. It encodes CSVGQSTDTQYF.

As to this clone: Other DNA variants within this sample encode the same CDR3. The chain combines TRBV29-1 with TRBJ2-5; D unresolved. Trimming stripped 3 bases from V and 3 bases from J, with 2 bases between. Germline assignment: CDR1 SQVTM and CDR2 ANQGSEA. CDR3 length: 10 residues. The CDR3 reads CSVDEETQYF. The CDR3 bases are TGCAGCGTTGACGAAGAGACCCAGTACTTC.

The chain employs TRBV7-6 and TRBJ2-2; D perhaps matches TRBD2 (7 bases). V gave up 7 bases and J gave up 0 bases, with 24 bases separating them. The CDR3 contains 19 residues. The germline CDR1 and CDR2 sequences are SGHVS and FNYEAQ. The CDR3 region has the DNA TGTGCCAGCACCCCGTTGGAGGGGGGCGGGGGAGCGAACACCGGGGAGCTGTTTTTT. This sequence encodes CASTPLEGGGGANTGELFF.

The chain recombines TRBV5-6 with TRBJ1-1, with D perhaps TRBD1 (6 bases). The CDR3 is 14 amino acids. V was clipped by 0 bases and J by 4 bases, with 10 bases between them. Germline V gene lookup returns CDR1 SGHDT and CDR2 YYEEEE. The CDR3 DNA reads as TGTGCCAGCAGCTTGGTGGGGGCTGGCACTGAAGCTTTCTTT. Translation gives CASSLVGAGTEAFF.

This chain joins TRBV28 and TRBJ1-1, with TRBD1 matching over 8 bases. This CDR3 region has 14 residues. Losses at the gene ends were 5 bases for V and 6 bases for J; bases not matched to a gene: 8. Germline CDR1 MDHEN, CDR2 SYDVKM. In nucleotides, the CDR3 is TGTGCCAGCAGTCCGGACAGGGTAGGGGCTGAAGCTTTCTTT. Translation gives CASSPDRVGAEAFF.

The rearrangement joins TRBV15 to TRBJ1-2, with D unresolved. Trimming left V 4 bases short and J 1 base short, with 13 bases between. This CDR3 contains 15 residues. The germline V gene has CDR1 LNHNV and CDR2 YYDKDF (reference sequence). CDR3: CATSTPAGGNYGYTF. The DNA of the CDR3 is TGTGCCACCAGCACACCCGCTGGAGGTAACTATGGCTACACCTTC.

This clone is a singleton in its sample. V and J are TRBV7-8 and TRBJ1-1; TRBD1 aligns across 7 bases. Trimming removed 2 bases from V and 6 bases from J; junction bases left unmatched: 9. This CDR3 has 15 residues. Germline CDR1 SGHVS, CDR2 FQNEAQ. This CDR3 is CASSLMGQGVAEAFF. The DNA for the CDR3 is TGTGCCAGCAGCTTAATGGGCCAGGGGGTCGCTGAAGCTTTCTTT.

The chain has TRBV2 and TRBJ2-7; D perhaps matches TRBD1 (6 bases). This CDR3 is 12 amino acids long. The germline CDR1 and CDR2 sequences are SNHLY and FYNNEI. V shed 4 bases and J shed 4 bases, with 8 bases lying between them. The CDR3 is CASSAQGYEQYF. As DNA, the CDR3 is TGTGCCAGCAGTGCTCAGGGGTACGAGCAGTACTTC.

The CDR3 coding sequence is TGTGCCAGCAGCTTACGGGACAGGGGACGAGAAGCTTTCTTT. Translated: CASSLRDRGREAFF. The chain recombines TRBV5-4 with TRBJ1-1; 10 nucleotides match TRBD1. From germline, CDR1 is SGHNT and CDR2 YYREEE (reference sequence). Losses at the gene ends were 2 bases for V and 8 bases for J; bases not matched to a gene: 6. The CDR3 covers 14 residues.

The chain is built from TRBV9 and TRBJ2-6; D remains ambiguous. Germline loops: CDR1 SGDLS, CDR2 YYNGEE. V shed 3 bases and J shed 2 bases, with 6 bases lying between them. This CDR3 comprises 14 residues. The CDR3, as DNA: TGTGCCAGCAGCGACTCGGCTGGGGCCAACGTCCTGACTTTC. It yields the protein CASSDSAGANVLTF.

The chain links TRBV4-2 to TRBJ2-3; 13 positions match TRBD2. There are 18 residues in the CDR3. Losses at the gene ends were 4 bases for V and 1 base for J; bases not matched to a gene: 8. Germline CDR1 and CDR2: LGHNA and YNFKEQ. The CDR3 protein is CASSPEPGLAGRTDTQYF. The CDR3 nucleotides read TGTGCCAGCAGCCCAGAACCGGGACTAGCGGGGCGCACAGATACGCAGTATTTT.

The chain has TRBV2 and TRBJ1-1; D gene unclear. The CDR3 sequence is 16 residues long. CDR1 is SNHLY, CDR2 FYNNEI, per germline. V was shortened by 3 bases and J by 0 bases, with 14 bases between the two germline ends. CDR3 sequence: CASSDRQAILNTEAFF. CDR3 nucleotides: TGTGCCAGCAGTGATCGGCAGGCGATATTGAACACTGAAGCTTTCTTT. The full variable domain, in which reference TRBV2 and TRBJ1-1 provide the parts outside the CDR3, is EPEVTQTPSHQVTQMGQEVILRCVPISNHLYFYWYRQILGQKVEFLVSFYNNEISEKSEIFDDQFSVERPDGSNFTLKIRSTKLEDSAMYFCASSDRQAILNTEAFFGQGTRLTVV.

This chain links TRBV2 with TRBJ2-7; 10 bases line up with TRBD2. The CDR3 totals 16 residues. Germline trimming cut 3 bases from V and 3 bases from J; bases unmatched to any gene: 8. Germline V gives CDR1 SNHLY, CDR2 FYNNEI. The CDR3 coding sequence is TGTGCCAGCAGTGACCCCACTAGCGGGGAGGGCTACGAGCAGTACTTC. This codes for CASSDPTSGEGYEQYF.

The chain is built from TRBV3-1 (or the pseudogene TRBV3-2) and TRBJ2-1; 8 positions match TRBD2. CDR1 is LGHDT and CDR2 is YNNKEL in the germline V gene (reference sequence). Trimming took 6 bases from V and 1 from J; bases not matched to a gene: 5. The CDR3 spans 15 residues. CDR3 DNA sequence: TGTGCCAGCAGAACGGGGGGGGGATCCTACAATGAGCAGTTCTTC. It encodes CASRTGGGSYNEQFF.

The chain recombines TRBV5-1 with TRBJ2-5; no clear D. This CDR3 is built from 12 residues. The V gene's germline CDR1 is SGHRS and CDR2 YFSETQ. Trimming removed 4 bases at V and 4 bases at J, with 8 bases between. The CDR3 coding sequence is TGCGCCAGCAGCCCGTCGGGAGAGACCCAGTACTTC. Its protein product is CASSPSGETQYF.

The rearrangement links TRBV28 to TRBJ2-1, with D hard to call. The CDR3 has 15 residues. In germline, CDR1 is MDHEN, CDR2 SYDVKM. With 2 bases removed from V and 0 bases from J, the gap between germline ends came to 8 bases. The CDR3 DNA reads as TGTGCCAGCAGTTTAGGCCGGAGCTCCTACAATGAGCAGTTCTTC. Protein: CASSLGRSSYNEQFF. Complete variable domain (other parts from reference TRBV28 and TRBJ2-1): DVKVTQSSRYLVKRTGEKVFLECVQDMDHENMFWYRQDPGLGLRLIYFSYDVKMKEKGDIPEGYSVSREKKERFSLILESASTNQTSMYLCASSLGRSSYNEQFFGPGTRLTVL.

Written as DNA, the CDR3 is TGTGCCAGCAGCTTGTCGGGGAACACTGAAGCTTTCTTT. This encodes CASSLSGNTEAFF. The chain has TRBV7-3 and TRBJ1-1; D remains unclear. The V and J ends lost 3 bases and 1 base respectively, with 6 bases between them. Germline loops: CDR1 SGHTA, CDR2 FQGTGA. There are 13 residues in the CDR3.

The genes are TRBV29-1 and TRBJ2-3, with D tentatively TRBD1 (6 bases). The CDR3 contains 15 residues. The V end lost 7 bases, the J end lost 1 base, and 18 bases lay between the germline ends. CDR1 is SQVTM and CDR2 is ANQGSEA in the germline V gene. The CDR3 here is CSAPRRGGGTDTQYF. The CDR3 DNA reads TGCAGCGCCCCTCGGAGAGGGGGAGGCACAGATACGCAGTATTTT.

In its sample, this clone was seen once. The V and J genes are TRBV10-3 and TRBJ1-3; 7 positions match TRBD1. CDR3 length: 16 residues. The germline gives CDR1 ENHRY, CDR2 SYGVKD. V shed 2 bases, J shed 4 bases, and the junction held 8 bases outside the gene matches. CDR3 residues: CAISETLTGVGNTIYF. DNA of the CDR3: TGTGCCATCAGTGAGACGCTTACAGGGGTCGGAAACACCATATATTTT.